The clone carrying this T cell receptor (beta chain) was seen a few times. What it binds is unknown. This entry belongs to a study of shared clonotypes between healthy human individuals. Study overall: Three CD4 naive, three CD4 memory, two CD8 naive and one CD8 memory plate were used per donor.

The table came from immunoSEQ multiplex PCR; TCRdb's copy has only in-frame clones and leaves some out. The sample has 1,500,000 or so clones, roughly 96% seen once. Findings and caveats of the study: It was anticipated that sequencing depth would influence how many clonotypes donors shared.

Germline V gene lookup returns CDR1 LNHNV and CDR2 YYDKDF (reference sequence). Trimming shortened V by 6 bases and J by 4 bases, and 18 bases separated the two germline ends. CDR3 length: 16 residues. Donors comprised healthy HIV-negative adults lacking recent acute infections or vaccinations. The sequencing sample was made of naive CD4+ T cells sorted from blood. As to subset: CD45RA+ positively selected. The chain is built from TRBV15 and TRBJ2-2; tentative D call: TRBD2 (5 bases). The sequence was obtained from a man aged 25 to 40 in good health. CDR3 amino acids: CATSKGRERVTGELFF. The CDR3, as DNA: TGTGCCACCAGTAAAGGACGGGAAAGGGTCACCGGGGAGCTGTTTTTT.